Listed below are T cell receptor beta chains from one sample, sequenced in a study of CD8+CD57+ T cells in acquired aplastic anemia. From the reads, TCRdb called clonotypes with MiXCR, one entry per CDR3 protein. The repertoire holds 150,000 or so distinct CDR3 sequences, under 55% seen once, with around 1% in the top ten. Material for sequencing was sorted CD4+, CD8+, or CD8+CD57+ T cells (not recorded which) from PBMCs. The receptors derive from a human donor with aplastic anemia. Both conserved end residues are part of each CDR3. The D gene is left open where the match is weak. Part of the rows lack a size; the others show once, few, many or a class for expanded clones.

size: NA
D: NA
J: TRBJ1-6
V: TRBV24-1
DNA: TGCGCCACCAGTGACCGCCTTAATTCACCCCTCCACTTT
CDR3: CATSDRLNSPLHF

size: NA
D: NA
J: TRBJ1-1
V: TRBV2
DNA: TGTGCCAGCGGAGGGATAGCGGGGACTGAAGCTTTCTTT
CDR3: CASGGIAGTEAFF

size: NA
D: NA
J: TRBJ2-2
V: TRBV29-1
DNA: TGCAGCGCCCGACTAGCGAACACCGGGGAGCTGTTTTTT
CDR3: CSARLANTGELFF

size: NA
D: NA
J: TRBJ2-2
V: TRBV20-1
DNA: TGCAGTGCTAGTCGTGATTCCGGGGAGCTGTTTTTT
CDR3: CSASRDSGELFF

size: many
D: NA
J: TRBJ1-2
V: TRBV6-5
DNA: TGTGCCAGCAGTTCGGAGGGAGAGGACTATGGCTACACCTTC
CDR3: CASSSEGEDYGYTF

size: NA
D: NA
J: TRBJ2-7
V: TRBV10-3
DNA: TGTGCCATCAGTGAGTCGACCGCGCGGGCCCCTACCTACGAGCAGTACTTC
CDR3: CAISESTARAPTYEQYF

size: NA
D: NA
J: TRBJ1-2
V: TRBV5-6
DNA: TGTGCCAGCAGCTTGGGGACAGTCAACTTTGGAAACACCTTC
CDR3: CASSLGTVNFGNTF

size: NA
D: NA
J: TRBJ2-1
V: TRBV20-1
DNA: TGCAGTGCGGGGGGGGCTAACTCTGAGCAGTTCTTC
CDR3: CSAGGANSEQFF

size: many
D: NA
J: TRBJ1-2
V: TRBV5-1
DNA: TGCGCCAGCAGTATGGACATCAGTGGCTACACCTTC
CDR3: CASSMDISGYTF

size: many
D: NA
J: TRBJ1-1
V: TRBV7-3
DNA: TGTGCCAGCGCTACGCAGGGGAACACTGAAGCTTTCTTT
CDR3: CASATQGNTEAFF